The T cell receptor beta chain described here comes from a study of blood T cells in healthy people across ages. The second PCR ran roughly 6 to 11 cycles with a sample-barcoded 5' primer and J-beta primers. Via MiXCR, TCRdb re-called the 5' RACE reads, giving one row per CDR3 protein. The data hold around 1.1 million distinct CDR3 sequences, with 30% to 40% observed a single time. Input material: blood. This TCR was sampled from a man aged 18 to 29 in good health.

The CDR3 loop reads CSASDEGARYEQYF. Here the CDR3 DNA reads TGCAGTGCTAGTGACGAGGGGGCGAGGTACGAGCAGTACTTC. This chain connects TRBV20-1 to TRBJ2-5; 7 bases map to TRBD1. The DNA end favors TRBJ2-7, so the J call may be wrong. The CDR3 contains 14 residues. The germline CDR1 and CDR2 sequences are DFQATT and SNEGSKA (reference sequence).